This paragraph reports one T cell receptor beta chain. This sample was included in a study of blood T cell repertoires in COVID-19. Germline V gene lookup returns CDR1 SQVTM and CDR2 ANQGSEA. The CDR3 is made up of 12 amino acids. With 5 bases removed from V and 5 bases from J, the gap between germline ends came to 12 bases. Only in-frame clones appear in the TCRdb table, and some are missing; sequencing was by immunoSEQ multiplex PCR. The table has 110,000 or so clones, about 85% seen once. V usage is TRBV29-1 and J usage is TRBJ2-5; D possibly corresponds to TRBD1 (5 bases). The sample comprised peripheral blood. The sequence was obtained from a man aged 35 to 55 with acute or convalescent COVID-19. This CDR3 reads CSVSQGEETQYF. CDR3 nucleotides: TGCAGCGTTAGCCAGGGTGAGGAGACCCAGTACTTC.